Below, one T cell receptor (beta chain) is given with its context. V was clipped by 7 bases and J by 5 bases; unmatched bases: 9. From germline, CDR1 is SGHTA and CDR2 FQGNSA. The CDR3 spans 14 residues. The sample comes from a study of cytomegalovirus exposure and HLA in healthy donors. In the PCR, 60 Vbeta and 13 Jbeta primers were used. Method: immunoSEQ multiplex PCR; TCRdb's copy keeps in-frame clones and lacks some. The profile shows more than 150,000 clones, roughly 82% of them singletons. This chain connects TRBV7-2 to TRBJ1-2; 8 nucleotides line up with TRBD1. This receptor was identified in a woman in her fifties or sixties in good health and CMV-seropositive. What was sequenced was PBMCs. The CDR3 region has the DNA TGTGCCAGCACCATTACAGGGGGTGAATATGGCTACACCTTC. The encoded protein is CASTITGGEYGYTF.